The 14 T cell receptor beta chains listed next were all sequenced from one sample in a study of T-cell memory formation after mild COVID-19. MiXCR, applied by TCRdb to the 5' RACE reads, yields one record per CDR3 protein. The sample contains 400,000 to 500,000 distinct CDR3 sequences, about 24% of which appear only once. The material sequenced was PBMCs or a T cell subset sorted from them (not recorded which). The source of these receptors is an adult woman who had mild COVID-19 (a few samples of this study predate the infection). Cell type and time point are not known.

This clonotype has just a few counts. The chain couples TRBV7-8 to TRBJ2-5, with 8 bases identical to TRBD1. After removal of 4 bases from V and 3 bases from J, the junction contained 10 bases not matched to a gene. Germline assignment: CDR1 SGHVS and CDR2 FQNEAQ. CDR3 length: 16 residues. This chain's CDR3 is CASSSYLRGPKETQYF. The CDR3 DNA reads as TGTGCCAGCAGCTCATACCTCAGGGGGCCCAAAGAGACCCAGTACTTC.

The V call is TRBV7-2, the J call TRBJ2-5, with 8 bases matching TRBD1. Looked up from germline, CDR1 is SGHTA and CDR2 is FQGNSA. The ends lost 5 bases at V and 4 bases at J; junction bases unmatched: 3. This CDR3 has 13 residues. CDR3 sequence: CASSGDRGETQYF. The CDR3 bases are TGTGCCAGCAGCGGAGACAGGGGAGAGACCCAGTACTTC.

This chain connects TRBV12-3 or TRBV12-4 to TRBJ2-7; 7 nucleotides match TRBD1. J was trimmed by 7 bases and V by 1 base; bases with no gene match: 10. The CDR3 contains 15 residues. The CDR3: CASSLGTGVLGEQYF. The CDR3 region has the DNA TGTGCCAGCAGTTTAGGCACAGGGGTTTTGGGGGAGCAGTACTTC.

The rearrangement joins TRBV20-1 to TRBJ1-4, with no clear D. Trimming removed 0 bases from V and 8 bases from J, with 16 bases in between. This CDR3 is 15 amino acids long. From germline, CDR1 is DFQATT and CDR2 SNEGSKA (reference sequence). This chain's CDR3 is CSARDARGYGEKLFF. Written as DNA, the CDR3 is TGCAGTGCTAGAGATGCTAGAGGATACGGCGAAAAACTGTTTTTT.

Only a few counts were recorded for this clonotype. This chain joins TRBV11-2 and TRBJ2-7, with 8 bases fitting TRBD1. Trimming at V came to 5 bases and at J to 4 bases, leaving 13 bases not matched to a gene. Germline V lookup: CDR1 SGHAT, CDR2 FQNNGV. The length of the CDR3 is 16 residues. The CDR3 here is CASSGTSGTGDYEQYF. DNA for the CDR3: TGTGCCAGCAGCGGAACTTCCGGGACAGGAGATTACGAGCAGTACTTC.

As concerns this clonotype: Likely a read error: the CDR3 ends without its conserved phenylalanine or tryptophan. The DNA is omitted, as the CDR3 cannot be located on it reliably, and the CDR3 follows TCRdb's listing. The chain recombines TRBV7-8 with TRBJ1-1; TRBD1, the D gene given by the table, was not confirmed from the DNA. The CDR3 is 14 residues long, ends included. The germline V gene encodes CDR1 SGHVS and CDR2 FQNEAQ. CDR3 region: CASSLGRDRGFVYI.

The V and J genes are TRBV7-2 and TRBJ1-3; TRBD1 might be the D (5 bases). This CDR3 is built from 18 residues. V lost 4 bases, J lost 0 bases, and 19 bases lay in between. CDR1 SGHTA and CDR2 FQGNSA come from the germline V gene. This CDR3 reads CASSSQPPGASSGNTIYF. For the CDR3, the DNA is TGTGCCAGCAGCTCCCAACCCCCCGGGGCCTCCTCTGGAAACACCATATATTTT.

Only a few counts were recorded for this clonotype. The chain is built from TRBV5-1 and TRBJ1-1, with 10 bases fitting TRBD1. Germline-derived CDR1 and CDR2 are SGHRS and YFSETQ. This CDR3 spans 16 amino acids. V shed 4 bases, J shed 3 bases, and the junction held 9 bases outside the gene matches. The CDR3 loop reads CASSGTGTGVDTEAFF. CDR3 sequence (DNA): TGCGCCAGCAGCGGTACCGGGACAGGGGTTGACACTGAAGCTTTCTTT.

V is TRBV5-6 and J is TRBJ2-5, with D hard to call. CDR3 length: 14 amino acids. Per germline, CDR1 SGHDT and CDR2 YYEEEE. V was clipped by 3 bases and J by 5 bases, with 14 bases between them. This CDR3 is CASSSPAELETQYF. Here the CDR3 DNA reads TGTGCCAGCAGCTCCCCGGCTGAACTTGAGACCCAGTACTTC.

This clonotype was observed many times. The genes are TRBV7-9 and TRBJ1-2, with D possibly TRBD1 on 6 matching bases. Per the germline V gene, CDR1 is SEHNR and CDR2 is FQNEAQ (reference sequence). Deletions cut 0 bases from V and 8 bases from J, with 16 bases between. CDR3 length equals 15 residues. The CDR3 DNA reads TGTGCCAGCAGCTTAGCGGGGGCCCTACTGGGCGGCTACACCTTC. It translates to CASSLAGALLGGYTF.

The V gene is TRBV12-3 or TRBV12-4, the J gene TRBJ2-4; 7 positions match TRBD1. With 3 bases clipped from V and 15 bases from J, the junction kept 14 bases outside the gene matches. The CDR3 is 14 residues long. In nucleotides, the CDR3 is TGTGCCAGCAGTTTGAATAGAATGAGTGGGACAGTGTACTTC. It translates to CASSLNRMSGTVYF.

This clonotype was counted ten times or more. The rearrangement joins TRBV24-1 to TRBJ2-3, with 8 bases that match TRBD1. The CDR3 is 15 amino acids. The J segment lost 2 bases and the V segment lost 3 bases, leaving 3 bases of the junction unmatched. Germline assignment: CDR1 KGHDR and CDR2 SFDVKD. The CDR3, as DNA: TGTGCCACCAGTGATCCGACAGGGGCCACAGATACGCAGTATTTT. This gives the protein CATSDPTGATDTQYF.

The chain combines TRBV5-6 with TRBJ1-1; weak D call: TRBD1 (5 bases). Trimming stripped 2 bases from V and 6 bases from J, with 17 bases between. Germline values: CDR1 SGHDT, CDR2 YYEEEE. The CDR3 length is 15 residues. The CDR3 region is CASSFVWSGSPEAFF. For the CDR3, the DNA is TGTGCCAGCAGCTTCGTCTGGTCAGGGTCGCCTGAAGCTTTCTTT.

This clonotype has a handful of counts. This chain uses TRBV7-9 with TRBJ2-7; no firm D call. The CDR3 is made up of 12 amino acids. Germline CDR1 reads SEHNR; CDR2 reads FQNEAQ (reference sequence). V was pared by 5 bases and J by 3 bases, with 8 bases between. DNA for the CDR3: TGTGCCAGCAGCCTCGAGCTCTACGAGCAGTACTTC. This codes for CASSLELYEQYF.